A few counts support the clone carrying this T cell receptor beta chain. Its specificity is not known. TCRdb re-called the RACE reads through MiXCR, storing one row per CDR3 protein. In the table there are fewer than 50,000 distinct CDR3 sequences, 3.7% of which are singletons. Time point: healthy volunteer bleed at 6 weeks. It was unfractionated whole blood from which total RNA was extracted. The sample belongs to a study of human T cells and chemical hapten exposure. Study context: Variability of per-sample TCR yields stemmed mainly from small differences in pooled library volume. Study-level results: Among TCRs, those above 1 in 1000 frequency were unaffected by DPC sensitization.

Germline CDR1 LNHNV, CDR2 YYDKDF (reference sequence). The CDR3 length is 12 residues. Trimming removed 6 bases from V and 2 bases from J, with 5 bases in between. The sequencing sample was made of whole blood. The sequence derives from a human donor in good health. Some clones in this sample may be carry-over from other donors' samples. The V gene is TRBV15, the J gene TRBJ1-5; D gene uncertain. CDR3 sequence reads: CATSSRNQPQHF. CDR3 coding DNA: TGTGCCACCAGTTCCCGCAATCAGCCCCAGCATTTT.